This T cell receptor (beta chain) originates from a study of shared clonotypes between healthy human individuals. The CDR3 runs to 15 residues. Trimming cost V 5 bases and J 3 bases; bases outside gene matches: 4. CDR1 is MNHNS and CDR2 is SASEGT in the germline V gene. Repertoires were generated with immunoSEQ multiplex PCR, while TCRdb's copy carries only in-frame clones and drops some. Of over a million clones detected, approximately 72% appear once; the ten largest clones hold 1.4% to 1.5%. Specimen: memory CD4+ T cells sorted from blood. Indicated subset: CD45RA-negative fraction. The sequence came from a man between 18 and 29 years old in good health. The chain is built from TRBV6-1 and TRBJ1-4; 9 bases agree with TRBD1. CDR3 DNA: TGTGCCAGCAGTTCGACAGGGGGGGCTAATGAAAAACTGTTTTTT. It yields the protein CASSSTGGANEKLFF.